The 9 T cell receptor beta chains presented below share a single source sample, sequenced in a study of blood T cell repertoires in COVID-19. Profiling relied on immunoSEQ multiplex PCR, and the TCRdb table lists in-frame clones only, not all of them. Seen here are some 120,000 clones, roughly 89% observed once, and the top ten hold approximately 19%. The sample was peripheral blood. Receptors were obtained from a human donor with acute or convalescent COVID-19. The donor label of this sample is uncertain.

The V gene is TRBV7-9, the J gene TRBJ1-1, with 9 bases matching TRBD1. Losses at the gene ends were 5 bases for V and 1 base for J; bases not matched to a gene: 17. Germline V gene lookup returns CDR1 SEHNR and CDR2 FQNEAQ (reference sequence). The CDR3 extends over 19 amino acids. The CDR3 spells CASSPQLGQGGGSNTEAFF. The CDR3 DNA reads TGTGCCAGCAGCCCGCAGCTGGGACAGGGCGGGGGATCGAACACTGAAGCTTTCTTT. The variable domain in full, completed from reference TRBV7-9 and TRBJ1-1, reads DTGVSQNPRHKITKRGQNVTFRCDPISEHNRLYWYRQTLGQGPEFLTYFQNEAQLEKSRLLSDRFSAERPKGSFSTLEIQRTEQGDSAMYLCASSPQLGQGGGSNTEAFFGQGTRLTVV.

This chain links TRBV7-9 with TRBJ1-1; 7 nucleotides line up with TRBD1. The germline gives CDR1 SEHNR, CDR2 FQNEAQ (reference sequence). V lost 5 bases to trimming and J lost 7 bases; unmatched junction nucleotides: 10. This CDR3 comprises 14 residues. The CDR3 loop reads CASSPSGQRFEAFF. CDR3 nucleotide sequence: TGTGCCAGCAGCCCCTCGGGACAGCGTTTTGAAGCTTTCTTT.

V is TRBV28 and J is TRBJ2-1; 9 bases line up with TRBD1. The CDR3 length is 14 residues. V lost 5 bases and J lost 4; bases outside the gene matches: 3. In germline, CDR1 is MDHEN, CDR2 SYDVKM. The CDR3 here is CASSPDRGYNEQFF. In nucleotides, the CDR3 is TGTGCCAGCAGTCCGGACAGGGGTTACAATGAGCAGTTCTTC.

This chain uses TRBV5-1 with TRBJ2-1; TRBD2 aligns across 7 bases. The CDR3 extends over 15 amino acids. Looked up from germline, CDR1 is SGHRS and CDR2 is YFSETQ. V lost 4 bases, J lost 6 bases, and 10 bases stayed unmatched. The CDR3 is CASSMSGVLVNEQFF. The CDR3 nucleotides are TGCGCCAGCAGCATGAGCGGGGTCCTGGTCAATGAGCAGTTCTTC.

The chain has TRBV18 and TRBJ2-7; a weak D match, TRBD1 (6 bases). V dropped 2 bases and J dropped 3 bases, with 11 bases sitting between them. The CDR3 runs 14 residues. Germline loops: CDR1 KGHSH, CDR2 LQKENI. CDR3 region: CASSPTGISYEQYF. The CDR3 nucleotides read TGTGCCAGCTCACCAACAGGGATTAGCTACGAGCAGTACTTC.

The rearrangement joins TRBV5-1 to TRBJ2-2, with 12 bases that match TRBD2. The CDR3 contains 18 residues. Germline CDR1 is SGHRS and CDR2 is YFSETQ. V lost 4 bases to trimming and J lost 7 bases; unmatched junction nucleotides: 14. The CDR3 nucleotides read TGCGCCAGCAGCCCCTCACTAGCGGGGGGTCCCCTTGGCGGGGAGCTGTTTTTT. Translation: CASSPSLAGGPLGGELFF. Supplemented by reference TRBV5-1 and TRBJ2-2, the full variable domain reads KAGVTQTPRYLIKTRGQQVTLSCSPISGHRSVSWYQQTPGQGLQFLFEYFSETQRNKGNFPGRFSGRQFSNSRSEMNVSTLELGDSALYLCASSPSLAGGPLGGELFFGEGSRLTVL.

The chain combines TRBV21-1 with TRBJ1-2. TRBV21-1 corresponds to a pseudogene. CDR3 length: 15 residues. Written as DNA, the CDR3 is TGTGCCAGCAGTAATGGTCACTTCCCTAACTATGGCTACACCTTC. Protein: CASSNGHFPNYGYTF.

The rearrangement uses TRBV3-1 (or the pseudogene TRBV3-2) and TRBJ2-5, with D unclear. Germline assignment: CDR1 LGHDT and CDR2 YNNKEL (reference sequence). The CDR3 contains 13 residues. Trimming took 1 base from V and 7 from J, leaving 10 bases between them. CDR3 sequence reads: CASSQVSSSTQYF. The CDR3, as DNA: TGTGCCAGCAGCCAAGTATCCTCGTCGACCCAGTACTTC.

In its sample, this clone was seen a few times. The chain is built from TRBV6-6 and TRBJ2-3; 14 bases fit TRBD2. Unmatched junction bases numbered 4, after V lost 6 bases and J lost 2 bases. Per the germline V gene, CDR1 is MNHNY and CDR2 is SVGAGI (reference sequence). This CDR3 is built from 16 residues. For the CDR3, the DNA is TGTGCCAGCAGCGGGACTAGCGGGAGAAACACAGATACGCAGTATTTT. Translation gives CASSGTSGRNTDTQYF.